These T cell receptor beta chains were read from a single sample in a study of beta chain features in type 1 diabetes. TCRdb keeps only in-frame clones here, not all; method: immunoSEQ multiplex PCR. The sample holds 90,000 to 110,000 clones, around 40% seen once. Sequenced: stem cell memory CD4+ T cells from blood. Every receptor here comes from a woman younger than 30 in good health. CDR3s include the opening cysteine and the closing phenylalanine or tryptophan. A D gene is named only where the DNA matches it firmly. Clone size appears in some rows only: once, few, many, or a class for an expanded clone.

>-|TRBJ1-2|TRBV29-1|few
CSAGSWLSGYTF
TGCAGCGCCGGGTCATGGTTATCTGGCTACACCTTC
>-|TRBJ2-7|TRBV2|once
CASRGTHSYEQYF
TGTGCCAGCAGAGGGACACACTCCTACGAGCAGTACTTC
>TRBD1|TRBJ2-1|TRBV19|few
CASRRGQGTYNEQFF
TGTGCCAGTAGAAGGGGACAGGGCACCTACAATGAGCAGTTCTTC
>TRBD1|TRBJ2-1|TRBV11-2|few
CASRRRQGPSSYNEQFF
TGTGCCAGCAGGCGTAGACAGGGCCCGTCGTCCTACAATGAGCAGTTCTTC
>-|TRBJ2-7|TRBV18|-
CASSPQGHRNYEQYF
TGTGCCAGCTCACCACAGGGACATCGCAACTACGAGCAGTACTTC
>-|TRBJ2-2|TRBV29-1|-
CSVETHYHTGELFF
TGCAGCGTTGAAACACACTATCACACCGGGGAGCTGTTTTTT
>TRBD2|TRBJ2-7|TRBV29-1|few
CSVLGLAGIHEQYF
TGCAGCGTTCTGGGACTAGCGGGAATTCACGAGCAGTACTTC
>TRBD1|TRBJ1-5|TRBV4-1|few
CASSQIPGQGLYSNQPQHF
TGCGCCAGCAGCCAGATTCCGGGACAGGGACTATATAGCAATCAGCCCCAGCATTTT
>-|TRBJ2-1|TRBV7-8|-
CASSLLQGSYNEQFF
TGTGCCAGCAGCTTACTACAGGGATCCTACAATGAGCAGTTCTTC
>TRBD1|TRBJ1-2|TRBV7-9|-
CASSPQTGGYGYTF
TGCGCCAGCAGCCCTCAGACAGGGGGGTATGGCTACACCTTC
>-|TRBJ1-1|TRBV10-3|-
CAISESLGRAFGTEAFF
TGTGCCATCAGTGAGTCGCTGGGCAGGGCTTTCGGCACTGAAGCTTTCTTT
>-|TRBJ2-1|TRBV20-1|few
CSASRLQFF
TGCAGTGCTAGCCGCCTACAGTTCTTC
>TRBD2|TRBJ2-7|TRBV18|-
CASSPGLAGEGEQYF
TGTGCCAGCTCACCCGGTCTAGCGGGAGAGGGGGAGCAGTACTTC
>-|TRBJ1-2|TRBV6-6|few
CASSMGAARYGYTF
TGTGCCAGCAGCATGGGCGCAGCTCGGTATGGCTACACCTTC
>-|TRBJ2-1|TRBV4-2|-
CASSQSRRGDNNEQFF
TGTGCCAGCAGCCAGTCCCGTCGGGGGGACAACAATGAGCAGTTCTTC
>-|TRBJ2-1|TRBV28|-
CASSQTGSRHEQFF
TGTGCCAGTAGTCAAACAGGCTCGAGGCATGAGCAGTTCTTC
>-|TRBJ2-2|TRBV5-1|-
CASSSGTDTGELFF
TGCGCCAGCAGTTCAGGGACTGACACCGGGGAGCTGTTTTTT
>TRBD1|TRBJ2-7|TRBV2|-
CASSEDGTGTNEQYF
TGTGCCAGCAGTGAAGATGGGACAGGGACCAACGAGCAGTACTTC
>-|TRBJ1-1|TRBV6-1|few
CASSAGAKAFF
TGTGCCAGCAGTGCTGGGGCGAAAGCTTTCTTT
>-|TRBJ2-7|TRBV20-1|-
CSVEFPNEQYF
TGCAGTGTGGAGTTTCCCAACGAGCAGTACTTC
>TRBD2|TRBJ2-1|TRBV11-3|-
CASSLETSGSGNEQFF
TGTGCCAGCAGCTTAGAGACTAGCGGGAGTGGGAATGAGCAGTTCTTC
>-|TRBJ1-1|TRBV6-4|-
CASSQRSGGASTNTEAFF
TGTGCCAGCAGTCAAAGGAGTGGGGGGGCGTCGACGAACACTGAAGCTTTCTTT
>-|TRBJ1-5|TRBV2|-
CASTNTYSNQPQHF
TGTGCCAGCACCAACACGTATAGCAATCAGCCCCAGCATTTT
>-|TRBJ2-2|TRBV6-5|-
CASSRGTSGELFF
TGTGCCAGCAGTCGAGGGACATCCGGGGAGCTGTTTTTT
>-|TRBJ1-1|TRBV5-4|few
CASSLNTNTEAFF
TGTGCCAGCAGCTTAAACACGAACACTGAAGCTTTCTTT
>TRBD1|TRBJ2-7|TRBV5-1|-
CASSLGGTGSYEQYF
TGCGCCAGCAGCTTGGGTGGGACAGGGTCCTACGAGCAGTACTTC
>-|TRBJ1-3|TRBV7-3|-
CASSLVSQASGNTIYF
TGTGCCAGCAGCTTAGTGAGTCAGGCCTCTGGAAACACCATATATTTT
>-|TRBJ1-3|TRBV18|few
CASSPGRAGNTIYF
TGTGCCAGCTCACCGGGCAGAGCTGGAAACACCATATATTTT
>-|TRBJ1-2|TRBV28|-
CASSLPGSNRGYGYTF
TGTGCCAGCAGTCTTCCCGGATCCAATCGAGGCTATGGCTACACCTTC